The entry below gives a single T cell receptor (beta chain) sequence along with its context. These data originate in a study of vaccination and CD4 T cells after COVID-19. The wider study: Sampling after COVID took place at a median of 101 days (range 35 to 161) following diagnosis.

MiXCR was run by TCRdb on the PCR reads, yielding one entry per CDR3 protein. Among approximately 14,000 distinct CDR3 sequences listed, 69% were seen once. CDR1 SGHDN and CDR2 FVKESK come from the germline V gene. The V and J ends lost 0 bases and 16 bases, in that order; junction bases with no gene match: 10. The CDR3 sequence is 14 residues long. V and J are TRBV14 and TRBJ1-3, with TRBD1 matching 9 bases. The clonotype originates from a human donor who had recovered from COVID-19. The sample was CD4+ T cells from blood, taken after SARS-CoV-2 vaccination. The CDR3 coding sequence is TGTGCCAGCAGCCAAGACGGACAGGGGAGAGTCATTTATTTT. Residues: CASSQDGQGRVIYF.